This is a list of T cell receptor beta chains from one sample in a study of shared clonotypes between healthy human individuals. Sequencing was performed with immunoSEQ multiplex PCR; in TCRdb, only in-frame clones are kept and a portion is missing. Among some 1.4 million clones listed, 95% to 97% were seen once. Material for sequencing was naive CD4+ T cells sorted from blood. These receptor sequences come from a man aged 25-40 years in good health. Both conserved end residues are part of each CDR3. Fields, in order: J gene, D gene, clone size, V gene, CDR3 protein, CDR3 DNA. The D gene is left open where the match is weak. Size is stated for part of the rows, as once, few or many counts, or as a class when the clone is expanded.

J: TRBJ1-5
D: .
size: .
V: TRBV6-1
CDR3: CASSEPSGLGNQPQHF
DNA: TGTGCCAGCAGTGAACCGTCAGGGCTAGGCAATCAGCCCCAGCATTTT

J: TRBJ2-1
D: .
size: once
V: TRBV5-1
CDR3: CASSLGPKTGEQFF
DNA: TGCGCCAGCAGCTTGGGCCCGAAGACCGGTGAGCAGTTCTTC

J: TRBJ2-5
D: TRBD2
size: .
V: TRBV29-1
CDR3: CSVVVWREQETQYF
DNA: TGCAGCGTTGTAGTTTGGCGGGAGCAAGAGACCCAGTACTTC

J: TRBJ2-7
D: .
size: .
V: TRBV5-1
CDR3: CASSSKLSGSHYEQYF
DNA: TGCGCCAGCAGCTCCAAGCTTAGCGGCAGCCACTACGAGCAGTACTTC

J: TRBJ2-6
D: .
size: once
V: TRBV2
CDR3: CASADWNSGANVLTF
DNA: TGTGCCAGTGCGGACTGGAACTCTGGGGCCAACGTCCTGACTTTC

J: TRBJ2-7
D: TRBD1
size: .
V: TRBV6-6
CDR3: CASRKGQSYEQYF
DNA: TGTGCCAGCAGAAAGGGACAGAGCTACGAGCAGTACTTC

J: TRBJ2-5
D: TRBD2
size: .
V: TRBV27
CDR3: CATQITSGRVQETQYF
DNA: TGTGCCACCCAAATTACTAGCGGGAGGGTTCAAGAGACCCAGTACTTC

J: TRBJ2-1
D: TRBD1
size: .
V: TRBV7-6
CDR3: CASSRRDSEDEQFF
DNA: TGTGCCAGCAGCCGCAGGGACAGCGAAGATGAGCAGTTCTTC

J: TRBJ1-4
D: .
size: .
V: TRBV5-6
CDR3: CASSILTLATNEKLFF
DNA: TGTGCCAGCAGCATCCTGACACTTGCAACTAATGAAAAACTGTTTTTT

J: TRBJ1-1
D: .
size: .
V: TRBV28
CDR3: CASQQVKVEAFF
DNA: TGTGCCAGTCAACAGGTTAAAGTTGAAGCTTTCTTT

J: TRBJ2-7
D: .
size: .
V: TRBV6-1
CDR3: CASNLDRYSYEQYF
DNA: TGTGCCAGCAACCTGGACCGGTACTCCTACGAGCAGTACTTC

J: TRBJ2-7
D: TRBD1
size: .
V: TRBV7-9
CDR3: CASSPGTGGPYEQYF
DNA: TGTGCCAGCAGCCCCGGGACAGGGGGACCCTACGAGCAGTACTTC

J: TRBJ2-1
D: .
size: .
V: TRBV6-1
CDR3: CASSEVGGNSYNEQFF
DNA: TGTGCCAGCAGTGAAGTGGGCGGTAACTCCTACAATGAGCAGTTCTTC

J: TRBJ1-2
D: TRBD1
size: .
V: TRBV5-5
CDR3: CASSLDRVNYGYTF
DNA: TGTGCCAGCAGCCTTGACAGGGTTAACTATGGCTACACCTTC

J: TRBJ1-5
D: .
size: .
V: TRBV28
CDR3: CATSWAPGYGQPQHF
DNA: TGTGCCACCTCCTGGGCCCCCGGGTACGGTCAGCCCCAGCATTTT

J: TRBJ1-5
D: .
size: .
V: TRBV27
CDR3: CASRPPGASNQPQHF
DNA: TGTGCCAGCAGGCCTCCAGGGGCTAGCAATCAGCCCCAGCATTTT

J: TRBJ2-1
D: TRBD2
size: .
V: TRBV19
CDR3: CASSIRLAEYNEQFF
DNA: TGTGCCAGTAGTATACGACTAGCGGAATACAATGAGCAGTTCTTC

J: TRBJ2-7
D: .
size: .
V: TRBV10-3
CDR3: CAISESSMLGTHYEQYF
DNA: TGTGCCATCAGTGAGTCTTCGATGTTGGGGACTCACTACGAGCAGTACTTC

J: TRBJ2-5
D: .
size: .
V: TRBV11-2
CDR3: CASSFRTAQETQYF
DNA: TGTGCCAGCAGCTTCCGGACAGCGCAAGAGACCCAGTACTTC

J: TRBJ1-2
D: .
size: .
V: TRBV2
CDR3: CASRRQSANYGYTF
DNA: TGTGCCAGCCGCCGACAGTCAGCTAACTATGGCTACACCTTC

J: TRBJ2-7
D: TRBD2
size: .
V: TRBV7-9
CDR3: CASSLAGGNYEQYF
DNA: TGTGCCAGCAGCTTAGCGGGAGGGAACTACGAGCAGTACTTC

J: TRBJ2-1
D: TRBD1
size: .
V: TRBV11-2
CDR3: CASSLGPGGIYEQFF
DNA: TGTGCCAGCAGCTTAGGTCCAGGGGGAATATATGAGCAGTTCTTC

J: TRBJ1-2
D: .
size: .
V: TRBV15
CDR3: CATSLRGKNYGYTF
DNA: TGTGCCACCAGCTTGCGGGGAAAAAACTATGGCTACACCTTC

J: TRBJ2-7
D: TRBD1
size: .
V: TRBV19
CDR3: CASSNEVGTASSYEQYF
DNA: TGTGCCAGTAGTAACGAAGTCGGGACAGCAAGCTCCTACGAGCAGTACTTC

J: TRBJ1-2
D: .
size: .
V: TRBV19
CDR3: CASSVNYGYTF
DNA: TGTGCCAGTAGTGTCAACTATGGCTACACCTTC

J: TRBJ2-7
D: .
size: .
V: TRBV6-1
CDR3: CASRNIGAEQYF
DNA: TGTGCCAGCAGGAACATAGGAGCCGAGCAGTACTTC

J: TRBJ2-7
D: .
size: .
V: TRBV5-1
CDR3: CASSLATVVHEQYF
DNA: TGCGCCAGCAGCTTGGCAACAGTCGTCCACGAGCAGTACTTC

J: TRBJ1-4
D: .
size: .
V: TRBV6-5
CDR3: CASRFVGQRNEKLFF
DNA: TGTGCCAGCAGATTCGTAGGACAGCGGAATGAAAAACTGTTTTTT

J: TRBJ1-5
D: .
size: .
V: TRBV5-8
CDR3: CASSLERDQPQHF
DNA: TGTGCCAGCAGCTTGGAGAGGGATCAGCCCCAGCATTTT

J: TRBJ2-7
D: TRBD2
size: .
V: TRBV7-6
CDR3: CASSKGQARTSGRSEQYF
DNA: TGTGCCAGCAGCAAGGGGCAGGCGCGGACTAGCGGGAGATCCGAGCAGTACTTC

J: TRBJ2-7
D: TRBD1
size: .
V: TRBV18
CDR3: CASSLARQGSGEQYF
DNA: TGTGCCAGCTCACTAGCCCGACAGGGTTCGGGCGAGCAGTACTTC

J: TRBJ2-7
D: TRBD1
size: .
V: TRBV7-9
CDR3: CASSEDRGASGDPYEQYF
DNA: TGTGCCAGCAGCGAGGACAGGGGGGCCAGCGGGGATCCCTACGAGCAGTACTTC

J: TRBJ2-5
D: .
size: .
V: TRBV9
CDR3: CASSVSPLETQYF
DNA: TGTGCCAGCAGCGTAAGCCCCCTTGAGACCCAGTACTTC

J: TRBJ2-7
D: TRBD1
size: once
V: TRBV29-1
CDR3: CSGGTGDYEQYF
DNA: TGCAGCGGGGGGACAGGGGACTACGAGCAGTACTTC

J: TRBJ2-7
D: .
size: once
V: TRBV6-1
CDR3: CASSDQGHPAYEQYF
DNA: TGTGCCAGCAGTGACCAGGGACATCCCGCCTACGAGCAGTACTTC

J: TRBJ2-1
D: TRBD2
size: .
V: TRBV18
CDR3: CASSPPGLAGEQFF
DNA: TGTGCCAGCTCACCCCCGGGACTAGCCGGTGAGCAGTTCTTC

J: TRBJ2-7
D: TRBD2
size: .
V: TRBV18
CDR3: CASSPPSGRAYEQYF
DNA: TGTGCCAGCTCACCCCCTAGCGGGAGGGCCTACGAGCAGTACTTC

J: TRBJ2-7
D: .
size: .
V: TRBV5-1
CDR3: CASSLEVLTGVRYEQYF
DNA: TGCGCCAGCAGCTTGGAAGTTCTCACGGGAGTAAGGTACGAGCAGTACTTC

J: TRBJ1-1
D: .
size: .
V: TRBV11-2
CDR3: CASSLDGAGDTEAFF
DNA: TGTGCCAGCAGCTTAGATGGGGCAGGGGACACTGAAGCTTTCTTT

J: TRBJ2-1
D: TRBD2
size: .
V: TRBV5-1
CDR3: CASSYAGGDNEQFF
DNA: TGCGCCAGCAGCTACGCGGGAGGGGACAATGAGCAGTTCTTC

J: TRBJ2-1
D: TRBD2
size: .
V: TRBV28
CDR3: CASSLYGRDSYNEQFF
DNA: TGTGCCAGCAGTTTATACGGGAGGGACTCCTACAATGAGCAGTTCTTC

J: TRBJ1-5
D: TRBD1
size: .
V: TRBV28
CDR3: CASSRTGVREPQHF
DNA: TGTGCCAGCAGCCGGACAGGGGTCCGGGAGCCCCAGCATTTT

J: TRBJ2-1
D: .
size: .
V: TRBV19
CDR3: CASSRQREQFF
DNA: TGTGCCAGTAGCCGCCAGAGGGAGCAGTTCTTC

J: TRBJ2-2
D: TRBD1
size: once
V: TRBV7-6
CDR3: CASSSGQGYTGELFF
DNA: TGTGCCAGCAGCTCTGGACAGGGGTACACCGGGGAGCTGTTTTTT

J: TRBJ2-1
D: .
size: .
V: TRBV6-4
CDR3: CASRRDGQFF
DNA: TGTGCCAGCCGCCGGGACGGACAGTTCTTC

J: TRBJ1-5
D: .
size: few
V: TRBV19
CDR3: CASSIALTVQAQPQHF
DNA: TGTGCCAGTAGTATAGCCTTGACAGTCCAGGCTCAGCCCCAGCATTTT

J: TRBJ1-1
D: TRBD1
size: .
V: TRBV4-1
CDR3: CASSQPRDRVTEAFF
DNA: TGCGCCAGCAGCCAACCCCGGGACAGGGTCACTGAAGCTTTCTTT

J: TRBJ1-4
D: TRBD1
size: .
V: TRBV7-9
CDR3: CASSLGTDEKLFF
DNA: TGTGCCAGCAGCCTTGGGACAGATGAAAAACTGTTTTTT

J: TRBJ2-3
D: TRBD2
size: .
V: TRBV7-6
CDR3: CASSLVASGPSTDTQYF
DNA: TGTGCCAGCAGCTTAGTTGCTAGCGGTCCTAGCACAGATACGCAGTATTTT

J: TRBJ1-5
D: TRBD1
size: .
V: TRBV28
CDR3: CASSPGQGGGQPQHF
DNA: TGTGCCAGCAGTCCCGGACAGGGAGGTGGACAGCCCCAGCATTTT

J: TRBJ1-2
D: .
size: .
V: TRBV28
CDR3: CASNFGPRRANYGYTF
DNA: TGTGCCAGCAATTTCGGGCCTCGACGAGCTAACTATGGCTACACCTTC

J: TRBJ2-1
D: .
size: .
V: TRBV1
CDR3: CTSTSRSLVLQFF
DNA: TGCACCAGCACCTCAAGGAGTTTAGTTCTTCAGTTCTTC

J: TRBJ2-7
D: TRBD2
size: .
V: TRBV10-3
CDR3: CAISEPQGTSGRALPEQYF
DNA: TGTGCCATCAGTGAGCCCCAAGGGACTAGCGGGAGGGCCCTCCCCGAGCAGTACTTC

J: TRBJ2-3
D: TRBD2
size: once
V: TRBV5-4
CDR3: CASSRTSGKEDTQYF
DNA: TGTGCCAGCAGCAGGACTAGCGGGAAAGAAGATACGCAGTATTTT

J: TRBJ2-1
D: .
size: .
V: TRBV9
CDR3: CASSPSGGQYNEQFF
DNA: TGTGCCAGCAGCCCCAGTGGGGGGCAGTACAATGAGCAGTTCTTC

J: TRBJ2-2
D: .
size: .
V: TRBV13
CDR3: CASSTYREGGELFF
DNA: TGTGCCAGCAGCACATACAGGGAGGGCGGGGAGCTGTTTTTT

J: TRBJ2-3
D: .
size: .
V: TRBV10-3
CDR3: CAISEVGSTDTQYF
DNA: TGTGCCATCAGTGAAGTCGGATCCACAGATACGCAGTATTTT

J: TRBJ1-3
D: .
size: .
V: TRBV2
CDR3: CASSDRGNTIYF
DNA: TGTGCCAGCAGTGATAGGGGGAACACCATATATTTT

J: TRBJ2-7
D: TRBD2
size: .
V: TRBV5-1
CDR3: CASSRAGDSYEQYF
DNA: TGCGCCAGCAGCAGAGCGGGGGACTCCTACGAGCAGTACTTC

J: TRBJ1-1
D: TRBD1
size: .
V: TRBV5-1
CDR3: CASSSKGTGGNTEAFF
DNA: TGCGCCAGCAGCTCTAAAGGGACAGGGGGGAACACTGAAGCTTTCTTT